This TCR beta chain came from a study of cytomegalovirus exposure and HLA in healthy donors. Vbeta (60) and Jbeta (13) primers were used in the PCR. Produced via immunoSEQ multiplex PCR; TCRdb's table is partial and in-frame only. The sample yields 110,000 to 150,000 clones, over 80% seen once. This CDR3 is 14 amino acids long. Trimming shortened V by 1 base and J by 5 bases, and 11 bases separated the two germline ends. The germline CDR1 and CDR2 sequences are MNHNS and SASEGT. The gene calls are TRBV6-1 and TRBJ2-5, with a weak D call TRBD1 (5 bases). Sequences were obtained from PBMCs. The sequence came from a female donor in good health and CMV-seronegative. This CDR3 reads CASSEGLGAETQYF. DNA for the CDR3: TGTGCCAGCAGTGAAGGATTAGGGGCGGAGACCCAGTACTTC.